The 7 T cell receptor beta chains in this list originate from one sample, sequenced in a study of shared clonotypes between healthy human individuals. Profiling relied on immunoSEQ multiplex PCR, and the TCRdb table lists in-frame clones only, not all of them. The sample holds 1.6 million or so clones; around 98.5% are singletons and the top ten take approximately 0.38%. The sequencing sample was made of naive CD4+ T cells sorted from blood. Stated subset: CD45RA+ positively selected. The origin of the receptors is a man in his thirties or forties in good health.

The V call is TRBV29-1, the J call TRBJ2-5; D remains ambiguous. CDR1 is SQVTM and CDR2 is ANQGSEA in the germline V gene. The CDR3 has 11 residues. V lost 4 bases and J lost 5, with 8 bases in between. CDR3 protein: CSVGVGETQYF. The CDR3 DNA reads TGCAGCGTTGGGGTGGGGGAGACCCAGTACTTC.

The chain combines TRBV15 with TRBJ1-2; 9 positions match TRBD1. CDR1 and CDR2 from the germline V gene are LNHNV and YYDKDF (reference sequence). The length of the CDR3 is 14 residues. The junction had 4 bases not matched to a gene; V was cut back by 2 bases and J by 6 bases. CDR3 coding DNA: TGTGCCACCAGCAGAACACAGGGGGCTGATGGCTACACCTTC. It encodes CATSRTQGADGYTF.

The V call is TRBV14, the J call TRBJ2-1, with TRBD2 matching 13 bases. The germline CDR1 and CDR2 sequences are SGHDN and FVKESK. J was trimmed by 9 bases and V by 4 bases; bases with no gene match: 12. There are 17 residues in the CDR3. The CDR3 region is CASSLRRLAGGFGEQFF. CDR3 coding DNA: TGTGCCAGCAGCCTAAGGAGACTAGCGGGAGGATTCGGTGAGCAGTTCTTC.

The chain is built from TRBV19 and TRBJ2-1; D gene uncertain. CDR1 is LNHDA, CDR2 SQIVND, per germline (reference sequence). The CDR3 totals 14 residues. V lost 10 bases to trimming and J lost 7 bases, with 20 bases between them. CDR3 nucleotide sequence: TGTGCCACCCGTCAAGTTCCCCCCCCAAATGAGCAGTTCTTC. Its translation is CATRQVPPPNEQFF.

This chain uses TRBV28 with TRBJ1-2; D uncertain. V was cut by 7 bases and J by 2 bases, with 14 bases left in between. Germline-derived CDR1 and CDR2 are MDHEN and SYDVKM. This CDR3 is 14 amino acids long. For the CDR3, the DNA is TGTGCCAGCACCACGCCCGGCAGCAACTATGGCTACACCTTC. It yields the protein CASTTPGSNYGYTF.

V usage is TRBV10-3 and J usage is TRBJ2-5; 14 nucleotides line up with TRBD2. V was pared by 6 bases and J by 1 base, with 4 bases of the junction left unmatched. Germline assignment: CDR1 ENHRY and CDR2 SYGVKD. The CDR3 runs 16 residues. This CDR3 reads CAISHGTSGSQETQYF. The DNA for the CDR3 is TGTGCCATCAGCCACGGGACTAGCGGGAGCCAAGAGACCCAGTACTTC.

The chain has TRBV10-1 and TRBJ2-3; D is ambiguous. Germline CDR1 and CDR2: WNHNN and SYGVQD (reference sequence). V shed 3 bases and J shed 0 bases, with 10 bases lying between them. This CDR3 has 15 amino acids. The DNA for the CDR3 is TGCGCCAGCAGTGAAGCAGCTACTAGCACAGATACGCAGTATTTT. This translates into CASSEAATSTDTQYF.